The rows below give T cell receptor beta chains drawn from one sample of a study of blood T cells in healthy people across ages. MiXCR, run by TCRdb on the 5' RACE reads, gives a single entry per CDR3 protein. This table holds around 800,000 distinct CDR3 sequences, about 46% found once. Sequences were obtained from blood. These receptor sequences come from an elderly man in good health. Each CDR3 is given with its conserved first and last residue. D genes are given only for firm matches. Some rows have no size entry. The others give once, few or many, or a class for an expanded clone.

CDR3aa: CASSLSTGIREQFF
CDR3nt: TGTGCCAGCTCTCTCTCCACAGGGATTCGTGAGCAGTTCTTC
d_gene: NA
j_gene: TRBJ2-1
abundance: many
v_gene: TRBV6-4

CDR3aa: CASSLLLETQYF
CDR3nt: TGTGCCAGCAGCTTACTATTAGAGACCCAGTACTTC
d_gene: NA
j_gene: TRBJ2-5
abundance: many
v_gene: TRBV7-8

CDR3aa: CASSFENRGYEQYF
CDR3nt: TGTGCCAGCAGCTTCGAAAACAGGGGCTACGAGCAGTACTTC
d_gene: TRBD1
j_gene: TRBJ2-7
abundance: NA
v_gene: TRBV13

CDR3aa: CASSATIGVDTQYF
CDR3nt: TGTGCCAGCAGCGCGACTATAGGAGTAGATACGCAGTATTTT
d_gene: NA
j_gene: TRBJ2-3
abundance: NA
v_gene: TRBV7-3

CDR3aa: CASTGQGYEQYF
CDR3nt: TGTGCCAGCACCGGACAGGGCTACGAGCAGTACTTC
d_gene: TRBD1
j_gene: TRBJ2-7
abundance: many
v_gene: TRBV6-1

CDR3aa: CASAPRRAGGELFF
CDR3nt: TGTGCCAGCGCGCCAAGGAGGGCCGGCGGGGAGCTGTTTTTT
d_gene: NA
j_gene: TRBJ2-2
abundance: few
v_gene: TRBV12-3/TRBV12-4

CDR3aa: CASSLDLLLDTQYF
CDR3nt: TGTGCCAGCAGCTTAGATTTGCTTCTGGATACGCAGTATTTT
d_gene: NA
j_gene: TRBJ2-3
abundance: NA
v_gene: TRBV11-2

CDR3aa: CASSSTTGLGTEAFF
CDR3nt: TGTGCCAGCAGTTCAACCACAGGGTTGGGGACTGAAGCTTTCTTT
d_gene: NA
j_gene: TRBJ1-1
abundance: once
v_gene: TRBV28

CDR3aa: CASARETTDTQYF
CDR3nt: TGTGCCAGCGCCCGGGAGACCACAGATACGCAGTATTTT
d_gene: NA
j_gene: TRBJ2-3
abundance: NA
v_gene: TRBV6-5

CDR3aa: CASSVTGSGASVLTF
CDR3nt: TGTGCCAGCAGCGTTACAGGGTCTGGGGCCAGCGTCCTGACTTTC
d_gene: NA
j_gene: TRBJ2-6
abundance: NA
v_gene: TRBV9

CDR3aa: CSGSGTSGNWNEQFF
CDR3nt: TGCAGCGGTTCAGGGACTAGCGGTAATTGGAATGAGCAGTTCTTC
d_gene: TRBD2
j_gene: TRBJ2-1
abundance: few
v_gene: TRBV29-1

CDR3aa: CASRRSSGRAEQYF
CDR3nt: TGTGCCAGCAGGAGGAGTAGCGGGAGGGCCGAGCAGTACTTC
d_gene: TRBD2
j_gene: TRBJ2-7
abundance: few
v_gene: TRBV28

CDR3aa: CASSLGTVSSGNTIYF
CDR3nt: TGCGCCAGCAGCTTGGGGACAGTCAGCTCTGGAAACACCATATATTTT
d_gene: NA
j_gene: TRBJ1-3
abundance: NA
v_gene: TRBV5-1

CDR3aa: CASSFTSGRMYEQYF
CDR3nt: TGCGCCAGCAGCTTCACTAGCGGGAGGATGTACGAGCAGTACTTC
d_gene: TRBD2
j_gene: TRBJ2-7
abundance: NA
v_gene: TRBV5-1

CDR3aa: CASSPTDAGDKDTQYF
CDR3nt: TGCGCCAGCAGCCCGACGGACGCGGGAGACAAAGATACGCAGTATTTT
d_gene: TRBD2
j_gene: TRBJ2-3
abundance: few
v_gene: TRBV5-1

CDR3aa: CATSRATGTGERNEKLFF
CDR3nt: TGTGCCACCAGCAGAGCCACGGGGACAGGGGAAAGAAATGAAAAACTGTTTTTT
d_gene: TRBD1
j_gene: TRBJ1-4
abundance: NA
v_gene: TRBV15

CDR3aa: CASSLGGGVEAGYTF
CDR3nt: TGTGCCAGCAGCTTGGGGGGAGGGGTGGAAGCTGGCTACACCTTC
d_gene: NA
j_gene: TRBJ1-2
abundance: NA
v_gene: TRBV7-2

CDR3aa: CASSPWTGDNIQYF
CDR3nt: TGTGCCAGCTCGCCATGGACAGGGGACAACATTCAGTACTTC
d_gene: TRBD1
j_gene: TRBJ2-4
abundance: NA
v_gene: TRBV18

CDR3aa: CSASAGTSGAVPDTQYF
CDR3nt: TGCAGTGCTAGCGCCGGGACTAGCGGGGCGGTCCCAGATACGCAGTATTTT
d_gene: TRBD2
j_gene: TRBJ2-3
abundance: once
v_gene: TRBV20-1

CDR3aa: CASAGTTNTEAFF
CDR3nt: TGTGCCAGCGCAGGGACCACCAACACTGAAGCTTTCTTT
d_gene: NA
j_gene: TRBJ1-1
abundance: NA
v_gene: TRBV18

CDR3aa: CASSLGRQTSTDTQYF
CDR3nt: TGCGCCAGCAGCTTGGGCAGACAAACTAGCACAGATACGCAGTATTTT
d_gene: NA
j_gene: TRBJ2-3
abundance: few
v_gene: TRBV5-1

CDR3aa: CASSPQETGTDTQSF
CDR3nt: TGTGCCAGCTCACCCCAGGAGACCGGCACAGATACGCAGTCTTTT
d_gene: NA
j_gene: TRBJ2-3
abundance: once
v_gene: TRBV18

CDR3aa: CASSFRTSGRAIDEQYF
CDR3nt: TGTGCCAGCAGCTTTAGGACTAGCGGGAGGGCCATAGATGAGCAGTACTTC
d_gene: TRBD2
j_gene: TRBJ2-5
abundance: NA
v_gene: TRBV7-3